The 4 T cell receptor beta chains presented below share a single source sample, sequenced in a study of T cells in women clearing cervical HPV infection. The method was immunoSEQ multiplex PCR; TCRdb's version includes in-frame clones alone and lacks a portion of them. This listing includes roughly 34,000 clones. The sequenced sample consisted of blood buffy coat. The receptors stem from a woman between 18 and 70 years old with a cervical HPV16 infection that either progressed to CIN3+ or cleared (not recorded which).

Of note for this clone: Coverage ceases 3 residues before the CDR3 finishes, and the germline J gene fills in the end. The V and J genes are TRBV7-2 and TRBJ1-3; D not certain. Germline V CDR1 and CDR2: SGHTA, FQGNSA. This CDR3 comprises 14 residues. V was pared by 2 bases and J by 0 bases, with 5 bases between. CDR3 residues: CASSLQFSGNTIYF. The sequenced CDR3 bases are TGTGCCAGCAGCTTACAGTTCTCTGGAAACACC.

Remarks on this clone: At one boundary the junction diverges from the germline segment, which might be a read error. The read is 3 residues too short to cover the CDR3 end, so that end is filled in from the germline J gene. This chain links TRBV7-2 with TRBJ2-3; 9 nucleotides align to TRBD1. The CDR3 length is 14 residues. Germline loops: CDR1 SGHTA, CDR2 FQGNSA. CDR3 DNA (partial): TGTGCCAGCAGCTTAGGGGACAGGGCAGAGACG. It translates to CASSLGDRAET. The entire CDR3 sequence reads CASSLGDRAETQYF.

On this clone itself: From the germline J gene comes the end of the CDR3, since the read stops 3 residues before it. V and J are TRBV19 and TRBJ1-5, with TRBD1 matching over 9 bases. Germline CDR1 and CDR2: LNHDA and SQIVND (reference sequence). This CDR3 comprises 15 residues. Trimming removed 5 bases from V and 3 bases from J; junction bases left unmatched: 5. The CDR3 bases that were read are TGTGCCAGTAGTTCGGGGACAGGGAACAATCAGCCC. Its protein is CASSSGTGNNQP. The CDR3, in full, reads CASSSGTGNNQPQHF.

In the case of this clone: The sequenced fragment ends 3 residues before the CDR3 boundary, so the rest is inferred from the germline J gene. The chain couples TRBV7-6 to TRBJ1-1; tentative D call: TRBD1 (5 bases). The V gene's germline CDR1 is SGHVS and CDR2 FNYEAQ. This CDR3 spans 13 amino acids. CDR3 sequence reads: CASSLGGPGEAFF. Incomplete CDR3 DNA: TGTGCCAGCAGCTTAGGGGGCCCGGGAGAA.